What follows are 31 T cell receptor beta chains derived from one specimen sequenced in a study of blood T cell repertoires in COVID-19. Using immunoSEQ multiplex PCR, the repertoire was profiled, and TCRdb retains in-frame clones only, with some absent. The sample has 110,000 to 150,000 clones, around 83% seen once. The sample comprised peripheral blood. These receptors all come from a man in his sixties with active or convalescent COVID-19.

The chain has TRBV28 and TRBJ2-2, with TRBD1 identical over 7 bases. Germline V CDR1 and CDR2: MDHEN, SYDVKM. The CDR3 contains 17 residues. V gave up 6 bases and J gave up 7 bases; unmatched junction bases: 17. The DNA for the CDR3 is TGTGCCAGCAGAGAAGTTTCGGACAGGAGGTATGGCGGGGAGCTGTTTTTT. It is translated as CASREVSDRRYGGELFF. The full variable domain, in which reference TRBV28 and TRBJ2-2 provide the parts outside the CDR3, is DVKVTQSSRYLVKRTGEKVFLECVQDMDHENMFWYRQDPGLGLRLIYFSYDVKMKEKGDIPEGYSVSREKKERFSLILESASTNQTSMYLCASREVSDRRYGGELFFGEGSRLTVL.

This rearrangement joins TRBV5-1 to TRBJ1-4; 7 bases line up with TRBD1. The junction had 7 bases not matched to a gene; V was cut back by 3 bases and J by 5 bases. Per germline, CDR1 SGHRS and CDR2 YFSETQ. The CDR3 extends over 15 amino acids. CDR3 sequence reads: CASSSTGPPNEKLFF. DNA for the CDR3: TGCGCCAGCAGCTCGACAGGGCCCCCAAATGAAAAACTGTTTTTT.

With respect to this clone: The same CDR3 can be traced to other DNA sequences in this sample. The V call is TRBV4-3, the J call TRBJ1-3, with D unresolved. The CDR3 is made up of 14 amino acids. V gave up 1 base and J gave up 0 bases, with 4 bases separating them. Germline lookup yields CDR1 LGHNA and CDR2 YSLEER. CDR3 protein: CASSQGLSGNTIYF. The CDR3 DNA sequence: TGCGCCAGCAGCCAAGGACTCTCTGGAAACACCATATATTTT.

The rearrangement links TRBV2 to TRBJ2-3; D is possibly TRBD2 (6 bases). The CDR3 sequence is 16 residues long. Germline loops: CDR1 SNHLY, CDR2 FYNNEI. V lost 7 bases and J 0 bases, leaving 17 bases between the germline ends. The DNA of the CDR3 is TGTGCCAGCATCCTAGGACTATACTCTAGCACAGATACGCAGTATTTT. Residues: CASILGLYSSTDTQYF.

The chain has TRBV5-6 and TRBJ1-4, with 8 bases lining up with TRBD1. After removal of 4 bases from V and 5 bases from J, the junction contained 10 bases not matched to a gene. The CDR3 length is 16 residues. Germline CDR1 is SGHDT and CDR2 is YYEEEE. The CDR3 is CASSEYGTGTNEKLFF. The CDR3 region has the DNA TGTGCCAGCAGCGAATACGGGACAGGAACGAATGAAAAACTGTTTTTT.

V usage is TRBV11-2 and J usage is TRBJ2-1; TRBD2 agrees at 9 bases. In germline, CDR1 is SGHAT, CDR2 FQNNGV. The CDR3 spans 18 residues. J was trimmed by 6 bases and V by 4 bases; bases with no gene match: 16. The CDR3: CASSSGGSGGPWTNEQFF. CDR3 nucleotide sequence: TGTGCCAGCAGCTCAGGGGGTAGCGGGGGACCCTGGACCAATGAGCAGTTCTTC. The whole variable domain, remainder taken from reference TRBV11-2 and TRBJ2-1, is EAGVAQSPRYKIIEKRQSVAFWCNPISGHATLYWYQQILGQGPKLLIQFQNNGVVDDSQLPKDRFSAERLKGVDSTLKIQPAKLEDSAVYLCASSSGGSGGPWTNEQFFGPGTRLTVL.

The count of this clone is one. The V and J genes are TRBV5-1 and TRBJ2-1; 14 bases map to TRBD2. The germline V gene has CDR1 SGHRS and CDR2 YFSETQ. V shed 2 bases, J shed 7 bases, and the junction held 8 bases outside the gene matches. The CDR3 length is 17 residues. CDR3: CASSFPGLAGGKNEQFF. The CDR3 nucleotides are TGCGCCAGCAGCTTTCCAGGACTAGCGGGAGGAAAAAATGAGCAGTTCTTC.

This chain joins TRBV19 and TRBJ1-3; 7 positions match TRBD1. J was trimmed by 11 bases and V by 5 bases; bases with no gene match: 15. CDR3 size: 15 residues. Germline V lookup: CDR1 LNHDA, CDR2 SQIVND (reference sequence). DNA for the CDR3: TGTGCCAGTAGTGCTGGGACAGCGATAGGTCTCCCCATATATTTT. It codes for CASSAGTAIGLPIYF.

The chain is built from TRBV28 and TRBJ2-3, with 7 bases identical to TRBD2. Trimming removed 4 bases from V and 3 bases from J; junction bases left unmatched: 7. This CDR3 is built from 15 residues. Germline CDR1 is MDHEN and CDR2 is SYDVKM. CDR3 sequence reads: CASSSGGEGTDTQYF. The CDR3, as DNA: TGTGCCAGCAGTTCGGGGGGAGAGGGGACAGATACGCAGTATTTT.

This CDR3 reads CASSNQGAGTEAFF. The CDR3 DNA sequence: TGTGCCAGCAGCAACCAGGGGGCTGGCACTGAAGCTTTCTTT. The chain combines TRBV7-2 with TRBJ1-1; TRBD1 matches 8 bases. This CDR3 has 14 amino acids. Germline-derived CDR1 and CDR2 are SGHTA and FQGNSA. V lost 5 bases to trimming and J lost 4 bases; unmatched junction nucleotides: 6.

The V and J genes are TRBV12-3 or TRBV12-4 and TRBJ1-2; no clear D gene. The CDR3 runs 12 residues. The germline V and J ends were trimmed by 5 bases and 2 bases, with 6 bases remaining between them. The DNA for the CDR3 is TGTGCCAGCAGTAGCGTGAACTATGGCTACACCTTC. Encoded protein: CASSSVNYGYTF.

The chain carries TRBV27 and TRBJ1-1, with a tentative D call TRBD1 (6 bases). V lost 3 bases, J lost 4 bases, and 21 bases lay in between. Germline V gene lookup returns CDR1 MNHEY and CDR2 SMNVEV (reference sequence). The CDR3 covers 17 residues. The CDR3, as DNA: TGTGCCAGCAGTTTGCGCGACGGGGGGCCGGAGGGCACTGAAGCTTTCTTT. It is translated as CASSLRDGGPEGTEAFF.

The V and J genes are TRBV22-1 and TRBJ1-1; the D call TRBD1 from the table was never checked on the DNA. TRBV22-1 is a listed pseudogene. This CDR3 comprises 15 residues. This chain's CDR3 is CPGSAPGHWNTEAFF. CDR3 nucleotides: TGTCCTGGGAGCGCACCGGGACACTGGAACACTGAAGCTTTCTTT.

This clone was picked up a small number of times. CDR3 sequence: CASSEVQGVGGYTF. The CDR3 nucleotides are TGTGCCAGCAGTGAAGTACAGGGGGTGGGGGGCTACACCTTC. This rearrangement joins TRBV6-1 to TRBJ1-2; 8 nucleotides agree with TRBD1. The germline CDR1 and CDR2 sequences are MNHNS and SASEGT. This CDR3 is 14 amino acids long. Trimming removed 1 base from V and 8 bases from J; junction bases left unmatched: 6.

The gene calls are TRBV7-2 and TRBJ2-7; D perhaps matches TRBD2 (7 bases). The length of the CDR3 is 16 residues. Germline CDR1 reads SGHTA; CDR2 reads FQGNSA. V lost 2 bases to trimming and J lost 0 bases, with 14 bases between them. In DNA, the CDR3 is TGTGCCAGCAGCTTAAATACGGGGGGCCTCTCCTACGAGCAGTACTTC. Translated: CASSLNTGGLSYEQYF. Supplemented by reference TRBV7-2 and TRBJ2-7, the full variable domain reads GAGVSQSPSNKVTEKGKDVELRCDPISGHTALYWYRQSLGQGLEFLIYFQGNSAPDKSGLPSDRFSAERTGGSVSTLTIQRTQQEDSAVYLCASSLNTGGLSYEQYFGPGTRLTVT.

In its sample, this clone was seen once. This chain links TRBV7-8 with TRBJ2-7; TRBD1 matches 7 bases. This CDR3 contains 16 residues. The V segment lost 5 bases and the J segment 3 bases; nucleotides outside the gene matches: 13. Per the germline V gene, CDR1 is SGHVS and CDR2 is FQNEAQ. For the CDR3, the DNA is TGTGCCAGCAGCATACCTAGACAGGGTAGGAACTACGAGCAGTACTTC. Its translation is CASSIPRQGRNYEQYF.

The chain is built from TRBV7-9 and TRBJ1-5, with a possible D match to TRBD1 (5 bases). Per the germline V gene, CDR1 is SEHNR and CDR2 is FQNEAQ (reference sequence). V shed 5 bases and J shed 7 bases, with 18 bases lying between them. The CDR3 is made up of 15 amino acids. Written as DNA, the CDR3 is TGTGCCAGCAGCCGCCTTTCGGGGGAGGGACAGCCCCAGCATTTT. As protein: CASSRLSGEGQPQHF.

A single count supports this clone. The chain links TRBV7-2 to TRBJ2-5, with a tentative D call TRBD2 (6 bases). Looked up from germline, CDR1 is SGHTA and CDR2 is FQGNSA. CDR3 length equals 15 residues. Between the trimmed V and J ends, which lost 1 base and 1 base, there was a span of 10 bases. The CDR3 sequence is CASSLVRGIQETQYF. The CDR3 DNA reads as TGTGCCAGCAGCTTAGTTCGGGGGATCCAAGAGACCCAGTACTTC.

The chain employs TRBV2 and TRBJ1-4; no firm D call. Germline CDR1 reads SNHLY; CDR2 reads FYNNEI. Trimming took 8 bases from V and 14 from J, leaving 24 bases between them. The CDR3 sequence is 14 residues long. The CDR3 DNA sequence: TGTGCCAGCCTGTCTAGGGCGGAGGGTTACCCCCTGTTTTTT. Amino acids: CASLSRAEGYPLFF.

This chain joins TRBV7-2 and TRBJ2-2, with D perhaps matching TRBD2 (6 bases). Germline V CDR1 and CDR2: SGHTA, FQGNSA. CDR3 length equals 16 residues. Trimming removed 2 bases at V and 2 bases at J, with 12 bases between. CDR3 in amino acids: CASSLMASANTGELFF. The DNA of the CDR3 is TGTGCCAGCAGCTTAATGGCTAGCGCAAACACCGGGGAGCTGTTTTTT. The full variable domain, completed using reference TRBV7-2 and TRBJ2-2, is GAGVSQSPSNKVTEKGKDVELRCDPISGHTALYWYRQSLGQGLEFLIYFQGNSAPDKSGLPSDRFSAERTGGSVSTLTIQRTQQEDSAVYLCASSLMASANTGELFFGEGSRLTVL.

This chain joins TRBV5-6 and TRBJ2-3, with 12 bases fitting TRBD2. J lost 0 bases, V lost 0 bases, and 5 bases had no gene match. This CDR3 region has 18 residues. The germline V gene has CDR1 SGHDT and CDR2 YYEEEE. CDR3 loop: CASSLAKTSGGSTDTQYF. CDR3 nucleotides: TGTGCCAGCAGCTTGGCCAAGACTAGCGGGGGAAGCACAGATACGCAGTATTTT.

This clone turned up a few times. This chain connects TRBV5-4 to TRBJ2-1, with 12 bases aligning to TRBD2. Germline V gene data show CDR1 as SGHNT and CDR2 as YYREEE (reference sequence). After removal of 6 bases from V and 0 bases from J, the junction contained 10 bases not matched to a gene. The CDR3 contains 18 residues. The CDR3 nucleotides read TGTGCCAGCATGCCCGGACTAGCGGGGACAACCTCCTACAATGAGCAGTTCTTC. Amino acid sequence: CASMPGLAGTTSYNEQFF.

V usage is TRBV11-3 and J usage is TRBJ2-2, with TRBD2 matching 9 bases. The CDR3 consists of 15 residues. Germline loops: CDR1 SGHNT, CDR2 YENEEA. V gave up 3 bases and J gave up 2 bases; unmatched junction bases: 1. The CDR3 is CASSLTSGNTGELFF. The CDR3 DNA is TGTGCCAGCAGCTTGACTAGCGGCAACACCGGGGAGCTGTTTTTT.

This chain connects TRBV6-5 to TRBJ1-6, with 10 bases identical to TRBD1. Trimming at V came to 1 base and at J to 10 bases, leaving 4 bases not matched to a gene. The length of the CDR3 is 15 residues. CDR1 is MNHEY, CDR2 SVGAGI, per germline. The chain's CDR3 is CASSYFGQGGSPLHF. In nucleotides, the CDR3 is TGTGCCAGCAGTTACTTTGGACAGGGGGGGTCACCCCTCCACTTT.

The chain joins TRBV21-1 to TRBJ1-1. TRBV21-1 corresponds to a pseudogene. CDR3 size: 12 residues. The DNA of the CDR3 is TGTGCCAGGGGAGGGCTGGGGACTGAAGCTTTCTTT. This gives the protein CARGGLGTEAFF.

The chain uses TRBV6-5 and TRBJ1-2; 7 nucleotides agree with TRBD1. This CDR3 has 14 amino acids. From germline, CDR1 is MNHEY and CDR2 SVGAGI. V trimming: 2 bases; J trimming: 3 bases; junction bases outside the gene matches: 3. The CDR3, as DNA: TGTGCCAGCAGTTACAGGGGGCGCGACTATGGCTACACCTTC. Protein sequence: CASSYRGRDYGYTF.

The CDR3 DNA reads TGTGCCATCAAAGCACAGGGCAATCAGCCCCAGCATTTT. Residues: CAIKAQGNQPQHF. The chain joins TRBV10-3 to TRBJ1-5, with TRBD1 as a possible D gene (5 bases). From germline, CDR1 is ENHRY and CDR2 SYGVKD. The CDR3 runs to 13 residues. V dropped 7 bases and J dropped 2 bases, with 9 bases sitting between them.

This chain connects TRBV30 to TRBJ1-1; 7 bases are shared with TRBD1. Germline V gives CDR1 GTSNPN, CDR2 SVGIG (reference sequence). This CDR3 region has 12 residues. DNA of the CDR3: TGTGCGGCGGGACAGATGAACACTGAAGCTTTCTTT. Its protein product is CAAGQMNTEAFF.

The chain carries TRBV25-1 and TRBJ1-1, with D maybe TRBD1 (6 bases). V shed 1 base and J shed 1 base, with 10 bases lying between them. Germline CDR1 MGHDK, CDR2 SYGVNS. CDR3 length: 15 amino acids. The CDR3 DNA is TGTGCCAGCAGTGAATGGCAGGGGAGGAACACTGAAGCTTTCTTT. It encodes CASSEWQGRNTEAFF.

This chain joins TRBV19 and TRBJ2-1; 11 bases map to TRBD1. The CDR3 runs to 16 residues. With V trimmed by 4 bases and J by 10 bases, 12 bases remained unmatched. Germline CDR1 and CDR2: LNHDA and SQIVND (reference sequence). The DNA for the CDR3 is TGTGCCAGTAGTACCGGGACAGGGGGAATAATAGAGGAGCAGTTCTTC. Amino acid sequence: CASSTGTGGIIEEQFF. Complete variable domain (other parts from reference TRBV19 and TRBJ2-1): DGGITQSPKYLFRKEGQNVTLSCEQNLNHDAMYWYRQDPGQGLRLIYYSQIVNDFQKGDIAEGYSVSREKKESFPLTVTSAQKNPTAFYLCASSTGTGGIIEEQFFGPGTRLTVL.

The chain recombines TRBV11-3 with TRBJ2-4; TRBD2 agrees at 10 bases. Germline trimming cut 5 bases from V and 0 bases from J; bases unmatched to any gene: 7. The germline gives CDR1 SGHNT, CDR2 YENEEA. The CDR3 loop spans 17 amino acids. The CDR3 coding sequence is TGTGCCAGCAGCAGACCGGGACTAGCGATAGCCAAAAACATTCAGTACTTC. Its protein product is CASSRPGLAIAKNIQYF.